This TCR beta chain stems from a study of blood T cells in healthy people across ages (dated by TCRdb to between 2015 and 2017). With regard to the full study: Template switching captured roughly one uniquely barcoded TCR beta cDNA molecule per two T cells in model experiments. Four age groups were formed from the donors: young (average 16 years), middle-aged (approximately 40), aged (around 62) and long-lived (around 82). To avoid experimental bias, donors of different ages were spread randomly across the sequencing lanes. To track age-related changes in TCR beta repertoire diversity, the study relied on deep sequencing normalized with unique cDNA molecular identifiers. Two additional independent replicas of 1 million unique cDNA reads from the same blood draw were analyzed for two donors (one aged 18 to 30 and one aged 80 or older). Paper-wide results and their limitations: The long-lived group showed more naive CD4+ T cells, fewer expanded clones and increased TCR diversity than the aged group, suggesting age selection. Since profiling was done on bulk unsorted PBMCs, naive and antigen-experienced compartments could not be conclusively compared. Donor CMV infection status was unknown, potentially confounding age-related changes in expanded clonotypes. Observed TCR beta diversity per million T cells fell roughly linearly with age, and a significant reduction was already apparent by age around 40. Estimates of total diversity from one million sequenced T cells were regarded as lower bounds and underestimates. A strong correlation was found between observed TCR beta diversity and the percentage of naive T cells measured by flow cytometry.

Donors were a few dozen systemically healthy Caucasian individuals from Russia aged roughly 6 to 95 years. Approximately 9.7 milliliters of peripheral blood were drawn from each donor into EDTA-treated Vacutainer tubes. PBMCs were isolated by Ficoll-Paque density-gradient centrifugation, with at least 6.5 million obtained per sample. Total RNA, at least 5 micrograms per sample, was extracted from PBMCs with Trizol reagent. For every donor, an aliquot of PBMCs went through flow cytometry to measure the percentages of naive CD45RAhigh/CD27high T cells. The library was obtained by 5' RACE. This sample was sequenced with an Illumina HiSeq 2500. The second PCR ran for roughly 7 to 11 cycles and used a J-beta primer mix along with a sample-barcoded 5' primer. A template-switch 5' adaptor carrying 12 random nucleotides introduced a unique molecular identifier onto each TCR beta cDNA molecule. At least 3 million CDR3-containing paired-end reads were obtained from each sample. All of the RNA was converted into first-strand cDNA using the Mint cDNA synthesis kit, with a TRBC-specific oligonucleotide serving as the primer. Following uracil-DNA glycosylase treatment, a first 18-cycle PCR with universal primers M1SS and BC2_uni_R was performed on all cDNA. As for the authors' bioinformatics: For normalization, 1 million high-quality reads, each with a distinct molecular identifier, were randomly selected from each sample. Instead of being binned into consensus sequences, reads that shared molecular identifiers were thrown out. MiTCR, set to a Q25 quality threshold and the strictest error-elimination algorithm, was used for CDR3 identification, clonotype clustering and error correction. Lower-bound total TCR beta diversity was estimated with a nonparametric unseen species model using Euler transformation. TCRdb trimmed public reads at Q25 via fastp, called clones via MiXCR and kept in-frame beta chains. Every entry covers one CDR3 protein and lists the most common genes and DNA from its rows. Clone size and V and J calls follow TCRdb, not the original study. This sample holds about 640,000 distinct CDR3 sequences; under 70% were observed only once. In total, the top ten clones hold roughly 34% of the sample.

Germline trimming amounts to 3 bases on V and 5 bases on J, with 10 as the count of junction bases outside the gene matches. The CDR3 has 15 amino acids, counting the end cysteine and phenylalanine. The entry retains the CDR3 DNA only, 45 bases that are in frame from base 1. The germline V gene encodes CDR1 SGHRS and CDR2 YFSETQ. As concerns this clonotype: It has no known antigen specificity. Base qualities are not recorded, but no much larger clone differs from it by a single base.

The origin of this receptor is a man between 60 and 70 years old in good health. The chain is encoded by TRBV5-1 joined to TRBJ2-7, with 8 bases in between that match TRBD1. Sample: blood. The CDR3 has the sequence CASSWTGQSLDEQYF. The sequence in DNA is TGCGCCAGCAGCTGGACAGGGCAGAGCCTCGACGAGCAGTACTTC.